The source of this T cell receptor (beta chain) is a study of T cells after posttransplantation cyclophosphamide. Treatment was busulfan-fludarabine conditioning, a marrow graft, and cyclophosphamide on days +3 and +4. The CDR3 runs 14 residues. Germline CDR1 SGHNT, CDR2 YYREEE (reference sequence). V was cut by 3 bases and J by 6 bases, with 14 bases left in between. Findings of the study overall: After PTCy, TRB diversity resembled that of CNI/methotrexate controls. Later post-transplant blood repertoires were often dominated by donor CD8+ memory clones.

This clone has ten or more counts. The antigen remains unidentified. Data came from immunoSEQ multiplex PCR; TCRdb stores just in-frame clones and leaves some out. The table lists about 11,000 clones, no singletons, with around 13% in the top ten. This receptor was identified in a female patient aged 40 to 55 who received an allogeneic stem cell transplant from a related donor, was CMV-positive, and had no GVHD. Some T cells may originate from the graft donor. The chain has TRBV5-4 and TRBJ2-3; D call uncertain. Sequenced here: PBMCs, sampled after allogeneic stem cell transplant with posttransplant cyclophosphamide. The DNA for the CDR3 is TGTGCCAGCAGCTGGCATCTTGCGAGGGATACGCAGTATTTT. Protein product: CASSWHLARDTQYF.